Described below is a single TCR beta chain sequence and its context. As yet, its antigen is unknown. The data were taken from a study of identical twins. With V trimmed by 3 bases and J by 4 bases, 2 bases remained unmatched. This CDR3 spans 16 amino acids. Germline CDR1 ENHRY, CDR2 SYGVKD. The authors used template switching to add a universal primer site and gave cDNA unique molecular identifiers. TCRdb redid the calling of the 5' RACE reads with MiXCR, one entry per CDR3 protein. The sample shows about 810,000 distinct CDR3 sequences, roughly an eighth of them seen only once. Study-level findings and limits: Possibly, invariant MAIT and iNKT cells partly confounded zero-insertion analyses. The models systematically underestimated how much out-of-frame TCR alpha was shared in monozygotic twins.

The same data also went into a second study, on yellow fever vaccine responses in identical twins.

Material for sequencing was PBMCs. The receptor was isolated from a woman under 30 in good health. The chain carries TRBV10-3 and TRBJ2-3; TRBD2 aligns across 15 bases. CDR3 protein: CAISDGTSGGPDTQYF. The DNA of the CDR3 is TGTGCCATCAGTGATGGGACTAGCGGGGGGCCAGATACGCAGTATTTT.